This is a list of T cell receptor beta chains from one sample in a study of T cell responses to AZD1222 COVID-19 vaccine. The protocol was immunoSEQ multiplex PCR, while the TCRdb copy is restricted to in-frame clones and leaves out a portion. The table shows over 50,000 clones, with around 83% occurring only once. Sequencing was performed on peripheral blood, taken on day 0 of AZD1222 vaccination. All receptors come from an adult in good health. The CDR3 runs from the conserved cysteine through the conserved F or W. D genes are given only for firm matches. A clone size is listed for some rows: how often the clone was seen (once, few, many), or a class if it is expanded.

size: -; V: TRBV7-6; D: -; J: TRBJ2-3; CDR3: CASSENTAGPAGQYF; DNA: TGTGCCAGCAGCGAAAACACGGCTGGGCCGGCTGGGCAGTATTTT
size: -; V: TRBV14; D: -; J: TRBJ1-2; CDR3: CASSQTGPFGYTF; DNA: TGTGCCAGCAGCCAAACAGGTCCTTTTGGCTACACCTTC
size: -; V: TRBV7-9; D: -; J: TRBJ1-6; CDR3: CASSSGYNSPLHF; DNA: TGTGCCAGCAGCTCCGGGTATAATTCACCCCTCCACTTT
size: -; V: TRBV7-9; D: TRBD2; J: TRBJ2-3; CDR3: CASSSRGARTDTQYF; DNA: TGTGCCAGCAGTTCGCGGGGGGCCCGCACAGATACGCAGTATTTT
size: -; V: TRBV5-6; D: -; J: TRBJ2-2; CDR3: CASSSRSRATGELFF; DNA: TGTGCCAGCAGCTCTCGATCCAGGGCGACCGGGGAGCTGTTTTTT
size: -; V: TRBV3-1/TRBV3-2; D: -; J: TRBJ2-7; CDR3: CASSQEAAPAYEQYF; DNA: TGTGCCAGCAGCCAAGAGGCAGCCCCGGCCTACGAGCAGTACTTC
size: -; V: TRBV5-1; D: -; J: TRBJ1-5; CDR3: CASSLGERNQPQHF; DNA: TGCGCCAGCAGCTTGGGTGAACGGAATCAGCCCCAGCATTTT
size: -; V: TRBV7-9; D: TRBD1; J: TRBJ2-4; CDR3: CASSLQGAWENIQYF; DNA: TGTGCCAGCAGCTTGCAGGGGGCCTGGGAAAACATTCAGTACTTC
size: -; V: TRBV19; D: -; J: TRBJ2-7; CDR3: CASSPISQDSSYEQYF; DNA: TGTGCCAGTAGCCCTATTTCACAGGATTCCTCCTACGAGCAGTACTTC
size: -; V: TRBV4-3; D: TRBD1; J: TRBJ2-7; CDR3: CASSQGRTGVNEQYF; DNA: TGCGCCAGCAGCCAAGGTCGGACAGGGGTAAACGAGCAGTACTTC
size: -; V: TRBV6-5; D: -; J: TRBJ1-2; CDR3: CASSSMSGTHGYTF; DNA: TGTGCCAGCAGTTCTATGTCCGGGACACATGGCTACACCTTC
size: -; V: TRBV9; D: -; J: TRBJ2-1; CDR3: CASSAFNEQFF; DNA: TGTGCCAGCAGCGCCTTCAATGAGCAGTTCTTC
size: once; V: TRBV29-1; D: -; J: TRBJ2-7; CDR3: CSVEGADYEQYF; DNA: TGCAGCGTTGAGGGGGCTGACTACGAGCAGTACTTC
size: -; V: TRBV7-6; D: -; J: TRBJ2-7; CDR3: CASSLVEGGTYEQYF; DNA: TGTGCCAGCAGCTTAGTGGAGGGGGGGACCTACGAGCAGTACTTC
size: once; V: TRBV19; D: TRBD1; J: TRBJ1-5; CDR3: CASSIWQGGNQPQHF; DNA: TGTGCCAGTAGTATCTGGCAGGGGGGCAATCAGCCCCAGCATTTT
size: -; V: TRBV30; D: -; J: TRBJ1-3; CDR3: CAWTSRAGNTIYF; DNA: TGTGCCTGGACCTCTAGGGCTGGAAACACCATATATTTT
size: -; V: TRBV7-2; D: TRBD1; J: TRBJ1-5; CDR3: CASSSRTGYSNQPQHF; DNA: TGTGCCAGCAGCTCAAGGACAGGGTACAGCAATCAGCCCCAGCATTTT
size: -; V: TRBV15; D: -; J: TRBJ1-4; CDR3: CATSLGRVETNEKLFF; DNA: TGTGCCACCAGCCTCGGGAGGGTGGAAACTAATGAAAAACTGTTTTTT
size: -; V: TRBV5-1; D: TRBD1; J: TRBJ2-3; CDR3: CASSRGQSDTQYF; DNA: TGCGCCAGCAGCCGGGGACAGTCAGATACGCAGTATTTT
size: -; V: TRBV19; D: -; J: TRBJ2-1; CDR3: CASSFGGQNYNEQFF; DNA: TGTGCCAGTAGTTTCGGGGGACAGAATTACAATGAGCAGTTCTTC
size: -; V: TRBV6-4; D: -; J: TRBJ1-1; CDR3: CASRMTVNTEAFF; DNA: TGTGCCAGCAGAATGACGGTGAACACTGAAGCTTTCTTT
size: -; V: TRBV23-1; D: -; J: TRBJ2-4; CDR3: CASKGPRGCRAKNIQYF; DNA: TGCGCCAGCAAGGGCCCTCGTGGGTGTAGAGCCAAAAACATTCAGTACTTC
size: -; V: TRBV4-3; D: TRBD1; J: TRBJ2-7; CDR3: CASSQDRTGTGYEQYF; DNA: TGCGCCAGCAGCCAAGATCGGACAGGGACGGGATACGAGCAGTACTTC
size: -; V: TRBV19; D: -; J: TRBJ1-5; CDR3: CASSPTGPSNQPQHF; DNA: TGTGCCAGTAGTCCGACAGGCCCTAGCAATCAGCCCCAGCATTTT
size: -; V: TRBV14; D: -; J: TRBJ1-1; CDR3: CASSQLGLEAFF; DNA: TGTGCCAGCAGCCAACTGGGGCTTGAAGCTTTCTTT
size: -; V: TRBV6-5; D: -; J: TRBJ1-4; CDR3: CASSYRGVEKLFF; DNA: TGTGCCAGCAGTTATCGGGGGGTTGAAAAACTGTTTTTT
size: -; V: TRBV5-1; D: -; J: TRBJ2-1; CDR3: CASAPVGDRYNEQFF; DNA: TGCGCCAGCGCCCCTGTAGGGGATCGGTACAATGAGCAGTTCTTC
size: -; V: TRBV20-1; D: -; J: TRBJ2-7; CDR3: CSATQGGEQYF; DNA: TGCAGTGCTACACAGGGTGGCGAGCAGTACTTC
size: -; V: TRBV6-6; D: TRBD1; J: TRBJ1-5; CDR3: CATSPDRANQPQHF; DNA: TGTGCCACCTCCCCCGACAGGGCTAATCAGCCCCAGCATTTT
size: -; V: TRBV7-9; D: TRBD1; J: TRBJ1-2; CDR3: CASSRLGQGKGYGYTF; DNA: TGTGCCAGCAGCAGATTGGGACAGGGCAAGGGCTATGGCTACACCTTC
size: -; V: TRBV2; D: -; J: TRBJ1-5; CDR3: CASSEARTGNQPQHF; DNA: TGTGCCAGCAGTGAAGCGCGCACAGGCAATCAGCCCCAGCATTTT